This T cell receptor (beta chain) was obtained from a study of T cell responses to AZD1222 COVID-19 vaccine. Study-level information: Analysis merged second doses at about 4 or about 12 weeks. Study-level findings and limits: The study reported that nearly half of spike-specific TCRs target unmutated variant regions. Repertoire collection took place solely once the T cell response had peaked. Distributed over spike, vaccine-associated CD4 TCRs predominated at 160-218 and 743-854.

This CDR3 spans 13 amino acids. After removal of 6 bases from V and 1 base from J, the junction contained 2 bases not matched to a gene. Germline CDR1 is MDHEN and CDR2 is SYDVKM. Sequenced by immunoSEQ multiplex PCR; TCRdb stores in-frame clones only, minus some. The table records 100,000 to 150,000 clones, 65% to 90% of them present only once. For this clone: Its antigen remains unidentified.

The clonotype was recovered from an adult in good health. The V call is TRBV28, the J call TRBJ1-1; the match to TRBD1 covers 7 bases. The specimen comprised peripheral blood, sampled on day 0 of AZD1222 vaccination. CDR3 region: CASSGQENTEAFF. CDR3 in DNA: TGTGCCAGCAGCGGACAGGAGAACACTGAAGCTTTCTTT.